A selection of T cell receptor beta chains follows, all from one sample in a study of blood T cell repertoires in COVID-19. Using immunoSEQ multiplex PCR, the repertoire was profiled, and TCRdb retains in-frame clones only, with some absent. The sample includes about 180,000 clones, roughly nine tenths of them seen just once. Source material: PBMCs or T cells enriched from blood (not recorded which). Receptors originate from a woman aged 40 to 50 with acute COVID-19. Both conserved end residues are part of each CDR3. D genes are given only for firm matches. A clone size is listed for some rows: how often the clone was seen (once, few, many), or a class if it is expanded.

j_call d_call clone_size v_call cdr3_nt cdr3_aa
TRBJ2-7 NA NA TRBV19 TGTGCCAGTAGACACCAGGGTGGCGAGCAGTACTTC CASRHQGGEQYF
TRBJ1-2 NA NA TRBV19 TGTGCCAGTAGTATAGATCCTGGCTACTATGGCTACACCTTC CASSIDPGYYGYTF
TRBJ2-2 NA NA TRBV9 TGTGCCAGCAGCCCTCTCTCAGGGGGAGGCACCGGGGAGCTGTTTTTT CASSPLSGGGTGELFF
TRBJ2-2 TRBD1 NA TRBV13 TGTGCCAGCAGCCCCGGGACAGGAAACACCGGGGAGCTGTTTTTT CASSPGTGNTGELFF
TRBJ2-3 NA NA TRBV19 TGTGCCACAGGGGCCCCCCACACCACAGATACGCAGTATTTT CATGAPHTTDTQYF
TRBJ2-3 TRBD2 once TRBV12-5 TGTGCTAGTGGTTTGGCCCGACTAGCGGGTAACACAGATACGCAGTATTTT CASGLARLAGNTDTQYF
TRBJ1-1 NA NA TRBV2 TGTGCCAGCAGCCCGGACCCAGGGCCGGTGGCTGTCACTGAAGCTTTCTTT CASSPDPGPVAVTEAFF
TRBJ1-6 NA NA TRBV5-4 TGTGCCAGCAGCGGAGGGGGGGGGAGAGGTTTGAATTCACCCCTCCACTTT CASSGGGGRGLNSPLHF
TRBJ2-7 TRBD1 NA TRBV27 TGTGCCAGCAGTTCCCGGGACAGGGGGCGCGAGCAGTACTTC CASSSRDRGREQYF
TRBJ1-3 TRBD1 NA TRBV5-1 TGCGCCAGCAGCGCCGGGACAGGGGCGGGAAACACCATATATTTT CASSAGTGAGNTIYF
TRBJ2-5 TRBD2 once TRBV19 TGTGCCAGTAGGGGCGGGACTAGCGGACCACAAGAGACCCAGTACTTC CASRGGTSGPQETQYF
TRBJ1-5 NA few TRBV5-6 TGTGCCAGCAGCTTGGCAGGGAGGCAGCCCCAGCATTTT CASSLAGRQPQHF
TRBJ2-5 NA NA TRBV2 TGTGCCAGCAGTGACAGGAAAGAGACCCAGTACTTC CASSDRKETQYF
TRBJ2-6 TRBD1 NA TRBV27 TGTGCCAGCAGTTTACGGACTCCGGGACAGGGGGCTTCTGGGGCCAACGTCCTGACTTTC CASSLRTPGQGASGANVLTF
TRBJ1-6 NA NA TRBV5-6 TGTGCCAGCAGGGCCCGGGACACTTCACCCCTCCACTTT CASRARDTSPLHF
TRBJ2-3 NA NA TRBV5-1 TGCGCCAGCAGCCCTTCCCAGGGTCCCACAGATACGCAGTATTTT CASSPSQGPTDTQYF
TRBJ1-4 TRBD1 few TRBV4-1 TGCGCCAGCAGCCCACCGGGACAGACTAATGAAAAACTGTTTTTT CASSPPGQTNEKLFF
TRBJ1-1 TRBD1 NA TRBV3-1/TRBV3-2 TGTGCCAGCAGCCCTCGGACAGGGAACACTGAAGCTTTCTTT CASSPRTGNTEAFF
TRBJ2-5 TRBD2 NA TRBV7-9 TGTGCCAGCAGCCCTAGCGGGGGATCCCAAGAGACCCAGTACTTC CASSPSGGSQETQYF
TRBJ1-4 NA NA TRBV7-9 TGTGCCAGCAGCTTCGACATGAATGAAAAACTGTTTTTT CASSFDMNEKLFF
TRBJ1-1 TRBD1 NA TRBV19 TGTGCCAGTAGAGATCGGGGACAGGGGGACACTGAAGCTTTCTTT CASRDRGQGDTEAFF
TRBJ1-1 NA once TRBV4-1 TGCGCCAGCAGCCAAGAGACTATTGCCACTGAAGCTTTCTTT CASSQETIATEAFF
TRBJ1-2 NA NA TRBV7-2 TGTGCCAGCAGCTTAGTAGGGGCAGCTAACTATGGCTACACCTTC CASSLVGAANYGYTF
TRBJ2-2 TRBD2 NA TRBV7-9 TGTGCCAGCAGCAGCGGACTAGCGGCTAACACCGGGGAGCTGTTTTTT CASSSGLAANTGELFF
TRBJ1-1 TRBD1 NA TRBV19 TGTGCCAGTAGTAACAGGGGCGGTACTGAAGCTTTCTTT CASSNRGGTEAFF
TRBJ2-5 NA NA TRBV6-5 TGTGCCAGCAGTTACTCGGGGGCGGGAGAGACCCAGTACTTC CASSYSGAGETQYF
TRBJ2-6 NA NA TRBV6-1 TGTGCCAGCAGTGACCAGGGATCAGGGGCCAACGTCCTGACTTTC CASSDQGSGANVLTF
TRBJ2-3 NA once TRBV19 TGTGCCAGTAGTAGTTCCGGAGGCTTGCTGAGCACAGATACGCAGTATTTT CASSSSGGLLSTDTQYF
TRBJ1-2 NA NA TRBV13 TGTGCCAGCAGCTTAGCCCGGGGGGGGCTCTATGGCTACACCTTC CASSLARGGLYGYTF
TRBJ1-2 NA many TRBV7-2 TGTGCCAGCAGCTTAGGGGCTAAGTACTATGGCTACACCTTC CASSLGAKYYGYTF
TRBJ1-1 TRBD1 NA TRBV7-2 TGTGCCAGCAGCGTAGACAGGGTGAGGAACACTGAAGCTTTCTTT CASSVDRVRNTEAFF
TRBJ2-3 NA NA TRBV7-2 TGTGCCAGCAGCTTAGAGGTGGGGCTCAGCACAGATACGCAGTATTTT CASSLEVGLSTDTQYF
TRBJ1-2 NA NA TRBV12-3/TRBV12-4 TGTGCCAGCAGCTTACTCCAGAACTATGGCTACACCTTC CASSLLQNYGYTF
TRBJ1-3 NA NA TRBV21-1 TGTGCCAGCAGCCCACGATGGGACACAGGATTATACTTCTCTGGAAACACCATATATTTT CASSPRWDTGLYFSGNTIYF
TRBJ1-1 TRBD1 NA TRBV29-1 TGCAGCGTTGCAGTCGACAGGGCCACTGAAGCTTTCTTT CSVAVDRATEAFF
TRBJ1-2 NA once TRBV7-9 TGTGCCAGCAGCTTATCCCATTTACAGGTTGTCGGTGGTGGCTACACCTTC CASSLSHLQVVGGGYTF
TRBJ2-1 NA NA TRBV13 TGTGCCAGCAGCTTAGCGGGTCCCAGTGGGAATGAGCAGTTCTTC CASSLAGPSGNEQFF
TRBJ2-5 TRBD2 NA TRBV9 TGTGCCAGCAGCGAACTGGGACTAGTGGGAGGGGAGACCCAGTACTTC CASSELGLVGGETQYF
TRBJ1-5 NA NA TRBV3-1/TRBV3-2 TGTGCCAGCAGCCAAGATACTTTGTCTCAGCCCCAGCATTTT CASSQDTLSQPQHF
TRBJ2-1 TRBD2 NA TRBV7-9 TGTGCCAGCAGCCCCTATGGGACTAGCGGGAGGGCCCTGGTGAATGAGCAGTTCTTC CASSPYGTSGRALVNEQFF
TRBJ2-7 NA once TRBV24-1 TGTGCCACCAGTGATTTGGCAGACGAGCAGTACTTC CATSDLADEQYF